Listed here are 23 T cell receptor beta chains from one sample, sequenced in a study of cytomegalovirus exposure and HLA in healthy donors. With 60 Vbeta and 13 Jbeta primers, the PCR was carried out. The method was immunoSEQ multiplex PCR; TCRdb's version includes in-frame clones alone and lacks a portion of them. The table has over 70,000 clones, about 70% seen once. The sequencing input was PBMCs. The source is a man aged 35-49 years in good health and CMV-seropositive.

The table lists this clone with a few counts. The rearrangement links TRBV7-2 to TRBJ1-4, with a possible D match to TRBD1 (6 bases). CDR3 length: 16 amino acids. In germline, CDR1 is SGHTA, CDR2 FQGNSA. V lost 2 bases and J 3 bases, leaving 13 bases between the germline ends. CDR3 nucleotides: TGTGCCAGCAGCTTAACGACAGGTTGGGCTAATGAAAAACTGTTTTTT. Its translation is CASSLTTGWANEKLFF.

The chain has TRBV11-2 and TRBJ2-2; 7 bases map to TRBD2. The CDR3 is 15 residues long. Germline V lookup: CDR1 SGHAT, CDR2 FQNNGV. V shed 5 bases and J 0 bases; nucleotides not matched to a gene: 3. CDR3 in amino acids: CASSNSGTNTGELFF. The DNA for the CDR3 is TGTGCCAGCAGCAACAGCGGGACGAACACCGGGGAGCTGTTTTTT.

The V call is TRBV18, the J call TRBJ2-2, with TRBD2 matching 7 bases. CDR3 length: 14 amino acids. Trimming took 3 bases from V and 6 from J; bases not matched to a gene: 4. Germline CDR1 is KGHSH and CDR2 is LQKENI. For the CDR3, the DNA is TGTGCCAGCTCACCGCCAGGGAGGGCCGGGGAGCTGTTTTTT. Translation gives CASSPPGRAGELFF.

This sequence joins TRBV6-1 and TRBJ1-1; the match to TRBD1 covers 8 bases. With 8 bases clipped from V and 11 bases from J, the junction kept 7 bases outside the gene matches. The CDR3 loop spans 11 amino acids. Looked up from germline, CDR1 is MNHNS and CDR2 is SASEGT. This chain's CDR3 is CASGTTGDAFF. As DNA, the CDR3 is TGTGCCAGCGGAACGACAGGGGACGCTTTCTTT.

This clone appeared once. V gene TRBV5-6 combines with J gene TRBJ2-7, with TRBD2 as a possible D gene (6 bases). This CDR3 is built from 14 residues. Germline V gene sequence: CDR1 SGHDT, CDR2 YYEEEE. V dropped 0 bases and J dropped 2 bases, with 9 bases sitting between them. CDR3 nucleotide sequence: TGTGCCAGCAGCTTGGCGGGAGAGACCTACGAGCAGTACTTC. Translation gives CASSLAGETYEQYF.

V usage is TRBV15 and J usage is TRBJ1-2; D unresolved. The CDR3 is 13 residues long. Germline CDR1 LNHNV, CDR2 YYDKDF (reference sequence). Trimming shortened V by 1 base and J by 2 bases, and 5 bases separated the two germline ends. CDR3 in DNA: TGTGCCACCAGCAGAGGGGAGAACTATGGCTACACCTTC. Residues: CATSRGENYGYTF.

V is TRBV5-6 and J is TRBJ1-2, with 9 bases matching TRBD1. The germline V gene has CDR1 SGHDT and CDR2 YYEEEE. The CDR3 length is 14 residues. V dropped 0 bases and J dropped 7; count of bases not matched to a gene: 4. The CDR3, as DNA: TGTGCCAGCAGCTTGGCCGGACAGGGGTTTGGCTACACCTTC. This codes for CASSLAGQGFGYTF.

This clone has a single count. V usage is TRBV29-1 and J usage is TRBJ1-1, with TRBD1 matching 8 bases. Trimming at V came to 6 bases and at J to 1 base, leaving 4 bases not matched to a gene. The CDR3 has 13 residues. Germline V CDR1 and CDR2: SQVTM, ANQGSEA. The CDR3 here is CSVVDRGNTEAFF. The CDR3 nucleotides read TGCAGCGTCGTCGACAGGGGGAACACTGAAGCTTTCTTT.

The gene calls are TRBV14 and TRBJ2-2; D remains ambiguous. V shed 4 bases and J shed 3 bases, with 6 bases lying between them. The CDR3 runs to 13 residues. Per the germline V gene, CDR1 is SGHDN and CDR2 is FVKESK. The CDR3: CASSPHYTGELFF. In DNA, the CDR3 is TGTGCCAGCAGCCCCCACTACACCGGGGAGCTGTTTTTT.

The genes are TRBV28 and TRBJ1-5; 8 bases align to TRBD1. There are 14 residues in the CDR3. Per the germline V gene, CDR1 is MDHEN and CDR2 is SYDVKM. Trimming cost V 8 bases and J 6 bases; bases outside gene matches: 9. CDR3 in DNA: TGTGCCAGCTGTTACAGGGACAGGATTCAGCCCCAGCATTTT. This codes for CASCYRDRIQPQHF.

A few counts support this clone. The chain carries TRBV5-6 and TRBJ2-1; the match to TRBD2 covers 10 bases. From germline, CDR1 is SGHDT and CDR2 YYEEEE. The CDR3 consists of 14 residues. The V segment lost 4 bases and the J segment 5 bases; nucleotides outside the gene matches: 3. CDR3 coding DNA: TGTGCCAGCAGCCTGGGACTAGCGAACAATGAGCAGTTCTTC. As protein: CASSLGLANNEQFF.

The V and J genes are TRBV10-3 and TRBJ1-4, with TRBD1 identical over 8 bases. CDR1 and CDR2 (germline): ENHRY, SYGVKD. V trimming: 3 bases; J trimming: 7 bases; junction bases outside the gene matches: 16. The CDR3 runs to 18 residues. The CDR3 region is CAISDPGQGPKSGEKLFF. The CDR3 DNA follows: TGTGCCATCAGTGATCCCGGACAGGGTCCCAAATCAGGTGAAAAACTGTTTTTT.

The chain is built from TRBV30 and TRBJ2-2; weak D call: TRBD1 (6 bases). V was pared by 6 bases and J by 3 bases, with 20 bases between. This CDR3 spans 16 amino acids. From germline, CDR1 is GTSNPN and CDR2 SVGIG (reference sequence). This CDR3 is CACHTGSGLDTGELFF. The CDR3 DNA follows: TGTGCCTGCCACACAGGGTCAGGGCTCGACACCGGGGAGCTGTTTTTT.

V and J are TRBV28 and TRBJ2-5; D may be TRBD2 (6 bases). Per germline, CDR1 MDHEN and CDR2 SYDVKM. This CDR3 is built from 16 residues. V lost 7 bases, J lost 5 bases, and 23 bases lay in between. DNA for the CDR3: TGTGCCAGCACCGAGAATTTGCCGGGAGCAACGGAGACCCAGTACTTC. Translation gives CASTENLPGATETQYF.

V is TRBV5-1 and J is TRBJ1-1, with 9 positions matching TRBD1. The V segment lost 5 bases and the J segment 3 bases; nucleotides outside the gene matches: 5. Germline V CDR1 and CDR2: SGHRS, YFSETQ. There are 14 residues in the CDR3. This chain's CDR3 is CASSKQGADTEAFF. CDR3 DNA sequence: TGCGCCAGCAGTAAACAGGGGGCGGACACTGAAGCTTTCTTT.

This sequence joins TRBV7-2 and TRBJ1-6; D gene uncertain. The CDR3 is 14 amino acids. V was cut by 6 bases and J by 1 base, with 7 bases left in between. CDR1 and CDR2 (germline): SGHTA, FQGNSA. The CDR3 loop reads CASRGGSYNSPLHF. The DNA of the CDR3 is TGTGCCAGCAGGGGAGGGTCCTATAATTCACCCCTCCACTTT.

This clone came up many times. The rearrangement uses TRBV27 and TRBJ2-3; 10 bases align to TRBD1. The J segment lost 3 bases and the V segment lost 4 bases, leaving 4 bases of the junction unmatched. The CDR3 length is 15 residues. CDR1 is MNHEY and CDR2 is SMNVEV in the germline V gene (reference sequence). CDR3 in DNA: TGTGCCAGCAGTTCCGCGGGACAGGGGACAGATACGCAGTATTTT. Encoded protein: CASSSAGQGTDTQYF.

The CDR3 region has the DNA TGTGCCAGCAGCCAAGGACAGGGGCACAAGGGTGGCTACACCTTC. It encodes CASSQGQGHKGGYTF. The genes are TRBV28 and TRBJ1-2, with TRBD1 identical over 9 bases. This CDR3 spans 15 amino acids. V gave up 6 bases and J gave up 7 bases; unmatched junction bases: 12. Germline V gene lookup returns CDR1 MDHEN and CDR2 SYDVKM.

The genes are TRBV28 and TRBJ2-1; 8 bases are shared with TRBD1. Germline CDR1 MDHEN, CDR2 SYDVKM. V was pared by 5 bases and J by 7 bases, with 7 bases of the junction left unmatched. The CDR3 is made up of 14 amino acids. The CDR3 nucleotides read TGTGCCAGCAGTCCCCGGACAGGGAGGAATGAGCAGTTCTTC. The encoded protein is CASSPRTGRNEQFF.

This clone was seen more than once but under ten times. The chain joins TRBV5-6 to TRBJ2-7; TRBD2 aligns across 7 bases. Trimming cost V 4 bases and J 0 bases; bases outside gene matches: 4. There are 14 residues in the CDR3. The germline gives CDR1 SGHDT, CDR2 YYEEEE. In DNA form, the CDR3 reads TGTGCCAGCAGCCCGTGGGACTACTCCTACGAGCAGTACTTC. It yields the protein CASSPWDYSYEQYF.

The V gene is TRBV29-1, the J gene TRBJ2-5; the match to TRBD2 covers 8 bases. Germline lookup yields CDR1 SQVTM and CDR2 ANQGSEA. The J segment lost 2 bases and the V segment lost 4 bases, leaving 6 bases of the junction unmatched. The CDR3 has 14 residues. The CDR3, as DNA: TGCAGCGTTGTCTGGCGGGGGGAACAAGAGACCCAGTACTTC. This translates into CSVVWRGEQETQYF.

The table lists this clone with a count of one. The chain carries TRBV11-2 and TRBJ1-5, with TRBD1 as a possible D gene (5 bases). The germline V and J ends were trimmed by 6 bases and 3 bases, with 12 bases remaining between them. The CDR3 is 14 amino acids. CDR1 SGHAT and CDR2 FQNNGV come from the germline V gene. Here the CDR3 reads CASSSTGNNQPQHF. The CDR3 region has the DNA TGTGCCAGCAGTTCAACAGGTAACAATCAGCCCCAGCATTTT.

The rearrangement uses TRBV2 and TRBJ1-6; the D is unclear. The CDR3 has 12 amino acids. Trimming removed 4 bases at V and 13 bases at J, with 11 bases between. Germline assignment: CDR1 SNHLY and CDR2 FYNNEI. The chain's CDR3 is CASSGPRTPLHF. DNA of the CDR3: TGTGCCAGCAGTGGGCCCCGAACCCCCCTCCACTTT.